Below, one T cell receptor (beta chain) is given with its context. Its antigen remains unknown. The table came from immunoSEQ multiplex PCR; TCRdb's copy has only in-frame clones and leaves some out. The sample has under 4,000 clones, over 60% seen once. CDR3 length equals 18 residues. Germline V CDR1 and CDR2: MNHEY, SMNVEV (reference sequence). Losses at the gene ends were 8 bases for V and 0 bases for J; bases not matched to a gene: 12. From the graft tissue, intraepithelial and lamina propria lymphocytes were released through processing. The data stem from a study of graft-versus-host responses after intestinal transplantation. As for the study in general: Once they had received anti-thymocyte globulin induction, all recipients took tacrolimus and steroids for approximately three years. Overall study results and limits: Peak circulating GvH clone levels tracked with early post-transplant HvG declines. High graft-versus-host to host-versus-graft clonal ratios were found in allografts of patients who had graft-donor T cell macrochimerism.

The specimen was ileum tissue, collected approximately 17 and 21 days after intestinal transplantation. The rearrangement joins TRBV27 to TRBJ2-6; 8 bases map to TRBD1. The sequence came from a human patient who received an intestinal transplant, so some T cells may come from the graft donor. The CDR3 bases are TGTGCCAGCCTCCTCCGGGACAGGATTGGCTCTGGGGCCAACGTCCTGACTTTC. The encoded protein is CASLLRDRIGSGANVLTF.